These 6 T cell receptor beta chains originate from one sample sequenced in a study of T cells in Graves' hyperthyroidism and ophthalmopathy. TCR beta CDR3 regions were amplified from RNA. When the TCR CDR3 underwent first-round RT-PCR, the HTBI primer set was used. TCRdb itself ran the multiplex PCR reads through MiXCR, one entry per CDR3 protein. Of 45,000 to 75,000 distinct CDR3 sequences in the sample, about 50% are singletons; the top ten hold around 11%. Sequencing used blood. The source is a woman in her twenties or thirties with Graves' ophthalmopathy.

This clonotype was seen repeatedly, ten times or more. The rearrangement uses TRBV3-1 and TRBJ2-1, with 7 nucleotides matching TRBD2. V was pared by 4 bases and J by 15 bases, with 9 bases of the junction left unmatched. The germline gives CDR1 LGHDT, CDR2 YNNKEL (reference sequence). The CDR3 spans 12 residues. The CDR3, as DNA: TGTGCCAGCAGCCTAAGGGAGGGGAGGCGGTTCTTC. Translated: CASSLREGRRFF.

V and J are TRBV2 and TRBJ2-5; D not certain. Germline assignment: CDR1 SNHLY and CDR2 FYNNEI. V lost 4 bases and J lost 9, with 6 bases in between. This CDR3 has 10 amino acids. The CDR3 DNA reads as TGTGCCAGCAGTGGGGCAGCCCAGTACTTC. Amino acids: CASSGAAQYF.

The table lists this clonotype with a count of one. The chain combines TRBV7-7 with TRBJ2-1; 7 bases are shared with TRBD1. The CDR3 has 12 amino acids. In germline, CDR1 is SSHAT, CDR2 FNYEAQ (reference sequence). The CDR3 is CARGRSYNEQFF. The DNA of the CDR3 is TGTGCTAGGGGGCGGTCCTACAATGAGCAGTTCTTC. Filled out from reference TRBV7-7 and TRBJ2-1, the complete variable domain reads GAGVSQSPRYKVTKRGQDVTLRCDPISSHATLYWYQQALGQGPEFLTYFNYEAQPDKSGLPSDRFSAERPEGSISTLTIQRTEQRDSAMYRCARGRSYNEQFFGPGTRLTVL.

The V call is TRBV27, the J call TRBJ2-1; D unresolved. CDR3 length equals 15 residues. Germline V gene lookup returns CDR1 MNHEY and CDR2 SMNVEV (reference sequence). V lost 5 bases, J lost 0 bases, and 11 bases lay in between. The CDR3 nucleotides are TGTGCCAGCAGTCCAATATTTAGCTCCTACAATGAGCAGTTCTTC. Protein sequence: CASSPIFSSYNEQFF.

Worth noting for this clonotype: Sequence at one end of the junction differs from germline and may be a read error. The V and J genes are TRBV5-6 and TRBJ1-2, with a weak D call TRBD1 (5 bases). The CDR3 contains 13 residues. The germline CDR1 and CDR2 sequences are SGHDT and YYEEEE. The CDR3 reads CASSFPGGNGYIF. The CDR3 DNA sequence: TGTGCCAGCAGCTTCCCCGGGGGGAACGGCTACATCTTC.

V is TRBV5-1 and J is TRBJ2-6; D remains ambiguous. The CDR3 extends over 16 amino acids. In germline, CDR1 is SGHRS, CDR2 YFSETQ. V was shortened by 4 bases and J by 0 bases, with 11 bases between the two germline ends. The CDR3 DNA is TGCGCCAGCAGCCAGGACGTAAACTCTGGGGCCAACGTCCTGACTTTC. This gives the protein CASSQDVNSGANVLTF.